This T cell receptor (beta chain) was recorded in a study of radiotherapy plus CTLA-4 blockade in lung cancer. Study information: Objective response rate was around 20%; disease control rate, around 30%.

Per the germline V gene, CDR1 is MGHRA and CDR2 is YSYEKL. The V gene lost 1 base and the J gene lost 7 bases, with 20 bases spanning the gap. This CDR3 region has 16 residues. Study-level findings and limits: Together with interferon-beta, which increased in serum after radiation, early dynamic changes in blood T cell clones were reportedly the best predictors of response. An expansion of tumor-derived TCR clones occurred in blood after radiotherapy plus ipilimumab.

Here immunoSEQ multiplex PCR was the method, and the copy in TCRdb shows in-frame clones only, minus some. The table lists about 62,000 clones, about 72% of them singletons. As regards this clone: Its antigen remains unknown.

In chemo-refractory metastatic non-small-cell lung cancer, patients got ipilimumab CTLA-4 blockade together with focal radiation. This receptor was obtained from a human donor with non-small cell lung cancer who had a complete response to radiotherapy plus ipilimumab. This specimen was peripheral blood, taken from a patient treated with radiotherapy plus ipilimumab. This chain connects TRBV4-1 to TRBJ2-7, with TRBD2 as a possible D gene (7 bases). In nucleotides, the CDR3 is TGCGCCAGCAGCCAAGCCGCAGGGGACTACGAGAGGGAGCAGTACTTC. It translates to CASSQAAGDYEREQYF.